These 23 T cell receptor beta chains were all obtained from the same sample, sequenced in a study of blood T cell repertoires in COVID-19. Here immunoSEQ multiplex PCR was the method, and the copy in TCRdb shows in-frame clones only, minus some. Of some 54,000 clones listed, about four fifths are singletons. Sequencing used peripheral blood. The receptor set was obtained from a man in his sixties or seventies with active COVID-19.

The chain carries TRBV20-1 and TRBJ2-7, with D uncertain. The V gene's germline CDR1 is DFQATT and CDR2 SNEGSKA (reference sequence). V was clipped by 3 bases and J by 2 bases, with 11 bases between them. This CDR3 has 13 amino acids. Here the CDR3 reads CSASPGTAYEQYF. CDR3 nucleotides: TGCAGTGCTAGTCCAGGCACTGCCTACGAGCAGTACTTC.

The chain employs TRBV6-5 and TRBJ2-1; a possible D gene is TRBD1 (5 bases). Per germline, CDR1 MNHEY and CDR2 SVGAGI. The length of the CDR3 is 16 residues. The V gene lost 0 bases and the J gene lost 0 bases, with 9 bases spanning the gap. CDR3 DNA: TGTGCCAGCAGTTACTCAGGCAGGGCCTCCTACAATGAGCAGTTCTTC. As protein: CASSYSGRASYNEQFF.

The V call is TRBV7-2, the J call TRBJ2-5; 7 bases are a match to TRBD1. Trimming removed 1 base from V and 9 bases from J; junction bases left unmatched: 14. CDR3 size: 16 residues. Germline lookup yields CDR1 SGHTA and CDR2 FQGNSA. The CDR3 loop is CASSLDRGLTKISQYF. The CDR3 DNA reads as TGTGCCAGCAGCTTAGACAGGGGTCTTACCAAGATTTCCCAGTACTTC.

The chain combines TRBV7-3 with TRBJ1-2, with D tentatively TRBD1 (6 bases). The germline V gene encodes CDR1 SGHTA and CDR2 FQGTGA. The CDR3 spans 13 residues. V was clipped by 2 bases and J by 6 bases, with 10 bases between them. The CDR3 sequence is CASSLGQGNGYTF. Written as DNA, the CDR3 is TGTGCCAGCAGCTTAGGGCAGGGGAATGGCTACACCTTC.

The rearrangement uses TRBV19 and TRBJ2-7; D may be TRBD2 (5 bases). This CDR3 comprises 17 residues. Trimming left V 8 bases short and J 7 bases short, with 30 bases between. Per the germline V gene, CDR1 is LNHDA and CDR2 is SQIVND (reference sequence). The CDR3 spells CASCILLPNGAPGEQYF. In nucleotides, the CDR3 is TGTGCCAGTTGCATTCTATTGCCGAACGGCGCCCCGGGGGAGCAGTACTTC.

This chain links TRBV10-3 with TRBJ2-2; 8 nucleotides line up with TRBD2. CDR3 length equals 18 residues. Trimming took 3 bases from V and 2 from J; bases not matched to a gene: 11. Looked up from germline, CDR1 is ENHRY and CDR2 is SYGVKD. The CDR3 nucleotides are TGTGCCATCAGTGACCCCGGGGGGGCTAGGGGAAACACCGGGGAGCTGTTTTTT. Amino acid sequence: CAISDPGGARGNTGELFF.

This clone was observed a few times. This rearrangement joins TRBV7-9 to TRBJ1-1, with TRBD1 as a possible D gene (6 bases). CDR1 SEHNR and CDR2 FQNEAQ come from the germline V gene (reference sequence). V was shortened by 4 bases and J by 4 bases, with 10 bases between the two germline ends. This CDR3 region has 13 residues. CDR3 residues: CASSSRGATEAFF. The CDR3 DNA reads TGTGCCAGCAGCTCCAGGGGTGCCACTGAAGCTTTCTTT.

The V gene is TRBV18, the J gene TRBJ2-1, with 9 bases that match TRBD2. V lost 3 bases to trimming and J lost 4 bases; unmatched junction nucleotides: 1. This CDR3 comprises 14 residues. The germline V gene has CDR1 KGHSH and CDR2 LQKENI. The CDR3: CASSPSGGYNEQFF. CDR3 DNA: TGTGCCAGCTCACCCAGCGGGGGGTACAATGAGCAGTTCTTC.

This clone appeared once. The gene calls are TRBV30 and TRBJ2-5; D is possibly TRBD2 (5 bases). Germline loops: CDR1 GTSNPN, CDR2 SVGIG (reference sequence). V was cut by 0 bases and J by 5 bases, with 16 bases left in between. The CDR3 has 15 residues. This CDR3 reads CAWSVPGMLGETQYF. Written as DNA, the CDR3 is TGTGCCTGGAGTGTGCCGGGGATGTTGGGGGAGACCCAGTACTTC. The full variable domain, with the rest looked up from reference TRBV30 and TRBJ2-5, is SQTIHQWPATLVQPVGSPLSLECTVEGTSNPNLYWYRQAAGRGLQLLFYSVGIGQISSEVPQNLSASRPQDRQFILSSKKLLLSDSGFYLCAWSVPGMLGETQYFGPGTRLLVL.

The V call is TRBV3-1 (or the pseudogene TRBV3-2), the J call TRBJ2-5; 13 nucleotides agree with TRBD2. V was clipped by 4 bases and J by 5 bases; unmatched bases: 7. The CDR3 has 16 residues. Germline V CDR1 and CDR2: LGHDT, YNNKEL (reference sequence). The chain's CDR3 is CASSPKLAGGAETQYF. For the CDR3, the DNA is TGTGCCAGCAGCCCGAAACTAGCGGGGGGGGCTGAGACCCAGTACTTC.

The chain has TRBV5-4 and TRBJ1-2; TRBD1 agrees at 7 bases. The CDR3 runs to 14 residues. The V and J ends lost 1 base and 1 base, in that order; junction bases with no gene match: 1. Per germline, CDR1 SGHNT and CDR2 YYREEE (reference sequence). The CDR3 DNA follows: TGTGCCAGCAGCTTGCGACAGGGTAACTATGGCTACACCTTC. Its protein is CASSLRQGNYGYTF.

The chain combines TRBV5-4 with TRBJ1-6; 8 bases agree with TRBD1. This CDR3 comprises 15 residues. Germline V gene lookup returns CDR1 SGHNT and CDR2 YYREEE (reference sequence). V was clipped by 4 bases and J by 10 bases; unmatched bases: 10. The CDR3 nucleotides are TGTGCCAGCAGCCTGGACAGGGAAATAGGATCACCCCTCCACTTT. Translation: CASSLDREIGSPLHF.

The rearrangement uses TRBV19 and TRBJ1-1, with D perhaps matching TRBD1 (5 bases). CDR1 is LNHDA, CDR2 SQIVND, per germline (reference sequence). This CDR3 is built from 13 residues. Trimming took 7 bases from V and 8 from J, leaving 17 bases between them. The CDR3, as DNA: TGTGCCAGTACTCTTCAGGGCCCGTCGGAAGCTTTCTTT. Amino acids: CASTLQGPSEAFF.

There are a few counts of this clone. The chain carries TRBV3-1 (or the pseudogene TRBV3-2) and TRBJ2-1; 11 nucleotides match TRBD2. Germline loops: CDR1 LGHDT, CDR2 YNNKEL (reference sequence). The length of the CDR3 is 14 residues. V shed 5 bases and J 8 bases; nucleotides not matched to a gene: 5. In nucleotides, the CDR3 is TGTGCCAGCAGCGTAGCGGGGGGGCTCGATGAGCAGTTCTTC. Residues: CASSVAGGLDEQFF.

The chain couples TRBV30 to TRBJ2-7, with 10 bases that match TRBD1. J was trimmed by 5 bases and V by 8 bases; bases with no gene match: 24. Germline V gene sequence: CDR1 GTSNPN, CDR2 SVGIG (reference sequence). The CDR3 is 18 amino acids. The CDR3 here is CAGNPRHNRDRGNHEQYF. The CDR3 DNA reads as TGTGCCGGAAACCCCCGACATAACCGGGACAGGGGAAACCACGAGCAGTACTTC.

V gene TRBV5-1 combines with J gene TRBJ2-5; D is possibly TRBD2 (5 bases). The germline V gene has CDR1 SGHRS and CDR2 YFSETQ. Trimming removed 1 base at V and 4 bases at J, with 11 bases between. The CDR3 totals 14 residues. This CDR3 reads CASSLFNRGETQYF. The CDR3 DNA sequence: TGCGCCAGCAGCTTGTTCAACCGGGGAGAGACCCAGTACTTC.

V usage is TRBV7-2 and J usage is TRBJ2-5; perhaps TRBD2 as D (5 bases). CDR3 length: 16 residues. Between the trimmed V and J ends, which lost 5 bases and 4 bases, there was a span of 20 bases. The germline gives CDR1 SGHTA, CDR2 FQGNSA. CDR3 sequence reads: CASSPPGIPWGETQYF. The CDR3 DNA is TGTGCCAGCAGCCCCCCCGGGATTCCATGGGGAGAGACCCAGTACTTC.

The chain has TRBV19 and TRBJ1-5; possibly TRBD1 for D (5 bases). V was shortened by 6 bases and J by 1 base, with 13 bases between the two germline ends. Per the germline V gene, CDR1 is LNHDA and CDR2 is SQIVND (reference sequence). The CDR3 runs 15 residues. The CDR3 DNA follows: TGTGCCAGTAGAGGGGTAGGGGTAAGCAATCAGCCCCAGCATTTT. This sequence encodes CASRGVGVSNQPQHF.

The chain recombines TRBV5-1 with TRBJ1-4; 8 nucleotides agree with TRBD1. The junction had 7 bases not matched to a gene; V was cut back by 4 bases and J by 8 bases. This CDR3 is 14 amino acids long. Germline CDR1 SGHRS, CDR2 YFSETQ. The CDR3 protein is CASSDTGGGEKLFF. CDR3 DNA: TGCGCCAGCAGCGACACAGGGGGAGGGGAAAAACTGTTTTTT.

This clone has a handful of counts. DNA of the CDR3: TGTGCCAGCTCACCACCTACACAGGTCACCGGGGAGCTGTTTTTT. This translates into CASSPPTQVTGELFF. V and J are TRBV18 and TRBJ2-2, with a weak D call TRBD1 (5 bases). CDR3 size: 15 residues. Germline assignment: CDR1 KGHSH and CDR2 LQKENI. Trimming removed 0 bases from V and 4 bases from J, with 9 bases in between.

The chain links TRBV24-1 to TRBJ2-3; D possibly corresponds to TRBD2 (6 bases). The germline V gene has CDR1 KGHDR and CDR2 SFDVKD. The CDR3 contains 12 residues. Deletions cut 2 bases from V and 8 bases from J, with 7 bases between. This CDR3 reads CATSDSGGTQYF. As DNA, the CDR3 is TGTGCCACCAGTGATTCCGGGGGTACGCAGTATTTT.

J is TRBJ1-5 and V is TRBV5-4; D ambiguous. There are 13 residues in the CDR3. Trimming took 2 bases from V and 5 from J, leaving 8 bases between them. Germline V lookup: CDR1 SGHNT, CDR2 YYREEE (reference sequence). CDR3 bases: TGTGCCAGCAGCTTCGAAACAGATCAGCCCCAGCATTTT. It is translated as CASSFETDQPQHF.

The chain carries TRBV9 and TRBJ1-2; 7 bases match TRBD1. This CDR3 comprises 15 residues. V dropped 0 bases and J dropped 6; count of bases not matched to a gene: 8. Germline values: CDR1 SGDLS, CDR2 YYNGEE. CDR3 loop: CASSVGVTGSDGYTF. For the CDR3, the DNA is TGTGCCAGCAGCGTAGGGGTGACAGGGTCGGATGGCTACACCTTC.